This T cell receptor (beta chain) derives from a study of blood T cells in healthy people across ages (dated by TCRdb to about 2015). With respect to the entire study: In model experiments, template switching captured about one uniquely barcoded TCR beta cDNA molecule for every two T cells. Using deep sequencing normalized with unique cDNA molecular identifiers, the study measured how TCR beta repertoire diversity changes with age. Four age groups were formed from the donors: young (average approximately 15 years), middle-aged (approximately 40), aged (62) and long-lived (less than 85). To avoid experimental bias, donors of different ages were randomly spread across the sequencing lanes. For two donors (one aged 18 to 30 and one aged 80 or older), the study analyzed two additional independent replicas of 1 million unique cDNA reads from the same blood draw. The research as a whole found: Compared with the aged group, more naive CD4+ T cells, fewer expanded clones and increased TCR diversity were shown by the long-lived group, suggesting age selection. Observed TCR beta diversity per million T cells fell roughly linearly with age, and a significant reduction was already apparent by age about 43. The percentage of naive T cells measured by flow cytometry correlated strongly with observed TCR beta diversity. Because the CMV infection status of the donors was unknown, age-related changes in expanded clonotypes may potentially have been confounded. Since profiling was done on bulk unsorted PBMCs, naive and antigen-experienced compartments could not be conclusively compared. Total diversity estimates from one million sequenced T cells were considered lower bounds and underestimates.

With regard to this clonotype: Its antigen remains undetermined. Base qualities are not at hand, and no much larger clone is one base apart.

Taken from the germline V gene, the CDR1 and CDR2 loops are SGHTA and FQGNSA. The cysteine opens and the phenylalanine closes a CDR3 of 15 amino acids. Only the CDR3 part of the read is kept: 45 bases, read in frame from the first base. At the junction V is shortened by 3 bases and J by 3 bases, with 13 bases in between. Library preparation employed 5' RACE. The second PCR ran for about 6 to 11 cycles and used a J-beta primer mix along with a sample-barcoded 5' primer. A template-switch 5' adaptor carrying 12 random nucleotides introduced a unique molecular identifier onto each TCR beta cDNA molecule. Each sample yielded at least 3 million CDR3-containing paired-end reads. First-strand cDNA was synthesized from all RNA with the Mint cDNA synthesis kit, primed by a TRBC-specific oligonucleotide. Following uracil-DNA glycosylase treatment, a first 18-cycle PCR with universal primers M1SS and BC2_uni_R was performed on all cDNA. Concerning the study's data processing: For normalization, 1 million high-quality reads, each with a distinct molecular identifier, were randomly selected from each sample. Reads with shared molecular identifiers were discarded instead of being binned into consensus sequences. CDR3 identification, clonotype clustering and error correction used MiTCR with a Q25 quality threshold and the strictest error-elimination algorithm. Lower-bound total TCR beta diversity was estimated with a nonparametric unseen species model using Euler transformation. TCRdb itself trimmed the public reads at Q25 with fastp, ran MiXCR and retained productive beta chains. Each entry is one CDR3 protein sequence, shown with its most common DNA and genes. TCRdb's processing, not the study's, gives the V and J calls here. In this sample the table shows some 1,800,000 distinct CDR3 sequences, around 40% of which occur a single time. Roughly 23% of the sample is held by the ten biggest clonotypes.

Systemically healthy Caucasian individuals from Russia, 39 in total and aged roughly 6 to 100 years, were included as donors. Each donor gave 8 to 10 milliliters of peripheral blood, drawn into EDTA-treated Vacutainer tubes. Ficoll-Paque density-gradient centrifugation was used to isolate PBMCs, with at least 6.5 million obtained per sample. Total RNA was extracted from PBMCs with Trizol reagent, with at least 6 micrograms obtained per sample. For every donor, an aliquot of PBMCs went through flow cytometry to measure the percentages of naive CD45RAhigh/CD27high T cells. The V and J genes are TRBV7-2 and TRBJ2-3; there is no confident call for the D gene. Specimen: blood. The receptor was isolated from a human donor in good health. Here is the DNA: TGTGCCAGCAGCTTCCAGACAAGGCGGACAGATACGCAGTATTTT. Its amino acids are CASSFQTRRTDTQYF. When the CDR3 is completed using the reference TRBV7-2 and TRBJ2-3 genes on either side, the full variable domain is GAGVSQSPSNKVTEKGKDVELRCDPISGHTALYWYRQSLGQGLEFLIYFQGNSAPDKSGLPSDRFSAERTGGSVSTLTIQRTQQEDSAVYLCASSFQTRRTDTQYFGPGTRLTVL.